Presented here are 2 T cell receptor beta chains from one specimen sequenced in a study of CD8 T cells in Susac syndrome. Reverse transcription of 0.5 to 1 ug RNA was performed with random hexamers. TCRdb used MiXCR to reprocess the immunoSEQ multiplex PCR reads, holding one entry per CDR3 protein. The table shows more than 95,000 distinct CDR3 sequences, with around 94% occurring only once. The material sequenced was CD8+ T cells from PBMCs. Every receptor here comes from a human donor with Susac syndrome.

The rearrangement links TRBV7-9 to TRBJ2-4, with D unclear. V lost 5 bases, J lost 1 base, and 6 bases lay in between. Looked up from germline, CDR1 is SEHNR and CDR2 is FQNEAQ (reference sequence). The length of the CDR3 is 13 residues. Written as DNA, the CDR3 is TGTGCCAGCAGCCCGCCTGCCAAAAACATTCAGTACTTC. Its translation is CASSPPAKNIQYF.

The chain has TRBV3-1 and TRBJ2-1; D ambiguous. Germline V CDR1 and CDR2: LGHDT, YNNKEL (reference sequence). V was clipped by 4 bases and J by 4 bases, with 11 bases between them. The CDR3 sequence is 14 residues long. The CDR3 protein is CASSPLGIYNEQFF. For the CDR3, the DNA is TGTGCCAGCAGCCCCCTGGGGATTTACAATGAGCAGTTCTTC.